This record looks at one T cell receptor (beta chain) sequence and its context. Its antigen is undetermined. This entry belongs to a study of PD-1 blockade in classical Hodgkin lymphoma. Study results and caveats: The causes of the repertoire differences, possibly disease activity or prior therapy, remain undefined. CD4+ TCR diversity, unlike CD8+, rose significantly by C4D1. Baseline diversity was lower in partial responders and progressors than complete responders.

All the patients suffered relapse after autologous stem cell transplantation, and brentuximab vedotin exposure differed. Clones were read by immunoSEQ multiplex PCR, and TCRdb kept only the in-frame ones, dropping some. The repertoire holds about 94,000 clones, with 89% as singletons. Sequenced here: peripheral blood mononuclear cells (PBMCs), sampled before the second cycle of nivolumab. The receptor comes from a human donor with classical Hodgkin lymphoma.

The CDR3 DNA follows: TGTGCCAGCAGCTTAACTAGCGGGAGATATGAGACCCAGTACTTC. Its translation: CASSLTSGRYETQYF. This chain links TRBV7-3 with TRBJ2-5; TRBD2 agrees at 9 bases. Per the germline V gene, CDR1 is SGHTA and CDR2 is FQGTGA. J was trimmed by 5 bases and V by 0 bases; bases with no gene match: 4. The CDR3 spans 15 residues. Based on the CDR3 plus reference TRBV7-3 and TRBJ2-5, the full variable domain is GAGVSQTPSNKVTEKGKYVELRCDPISGHTALYWYRQSLGQGPEFLIYFQGTGAADDSGLPNDRFFAVRPEGSVSTLKIQRTERGDSAVYLCASSLTSGRYETQYFGPGTRLLVL.